This entry is about one T cell receptor (beta chain). Antigen: not known. One end of the junction does not line up with germline, which may come from a read error. These data belong to a study of CD8+CD57+ T cells in acquired aplastic anemia. Study summary: About 3 ug was the average amount of DNA from sorted CD4+ and CD8+ cells. Study-level findings and limits: Any difference that existed in CD8+ Simpson's diversity between patients and controls was not significant. Patients and controls shared twenty-nine CD8+ CDR3 sequences, highly expressed in patients.

Researchers used genomic DNA as the template to profile TCR beta VDJ and CDR3. TCRdb redid the calling of the reads with MiXCR, one entry per CDR3 protein. This sample has about 240,000 distinct CDR3 sequences, with around half found just once. The CDR3 sequence is 16 residues long. Germline CDR1 is MNHNS and CDR2 is SASEGT. CD8+CD57+ cell expansion, shown by flow cytometry, had occurred in the patients selected for sequencing. By the time of blood sampling, patients had still received no therapy. The TCR originated in a human donor with aplastic anemia. Sequenced: sorted CD4+, CD8+, or CD8+CD57+ T cells (not recorded which) from PBMCs. V usage is TRBV6-1 and J usage is TRBJ2-5, with TRBD2 identical over 8 bases. In DNA form, the CDR3 reads TGTGCCAGCCCTCCCCGGGGGGGGCTGATCCAAGAGACCCGGTACTTC. Amino acids: CASPPRGGLIQETRYF.